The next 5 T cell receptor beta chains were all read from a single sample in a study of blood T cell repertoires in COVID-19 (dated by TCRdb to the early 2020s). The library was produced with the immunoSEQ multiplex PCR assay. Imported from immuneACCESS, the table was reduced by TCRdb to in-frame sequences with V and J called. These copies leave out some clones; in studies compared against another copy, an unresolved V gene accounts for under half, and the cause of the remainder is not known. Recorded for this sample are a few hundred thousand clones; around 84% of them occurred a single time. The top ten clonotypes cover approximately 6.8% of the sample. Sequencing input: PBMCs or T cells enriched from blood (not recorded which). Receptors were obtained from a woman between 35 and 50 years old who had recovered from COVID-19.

The chain's CDR3 is CASSLSAGTNYGYTF. The DNA of the CDR3 is TGTGCCAGCAGCTTATCGGCAGGGACTAACTATGGCTACACCTTC. This sequence joins TRBV11-2 and TRBJ1-2; possible D gene TRBD1, 5 bases. The V gene lost 2 bases and the J gene lost 0 bases, with 10 bases spanning the gap. There are 15 residues in the CDR3. The germline V gene has CDR1 SGHAT and CDR2 FQNNGV.

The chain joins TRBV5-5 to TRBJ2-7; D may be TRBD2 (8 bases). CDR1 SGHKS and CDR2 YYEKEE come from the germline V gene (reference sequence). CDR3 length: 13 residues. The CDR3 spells CASSLGQGPGGDV. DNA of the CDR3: TGTGCCAGCAGCTTGGGACAGGGTCCCGGGGGGGACGTC.

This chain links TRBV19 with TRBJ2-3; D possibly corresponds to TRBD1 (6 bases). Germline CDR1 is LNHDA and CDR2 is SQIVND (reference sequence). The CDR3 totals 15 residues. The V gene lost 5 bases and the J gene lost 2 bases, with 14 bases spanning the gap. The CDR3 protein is CASSVSGVTTDTQYF. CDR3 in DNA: TGTGCCAGTAGTGTGTCAGGGGTGACCACAGATACGCAGTATTTT.

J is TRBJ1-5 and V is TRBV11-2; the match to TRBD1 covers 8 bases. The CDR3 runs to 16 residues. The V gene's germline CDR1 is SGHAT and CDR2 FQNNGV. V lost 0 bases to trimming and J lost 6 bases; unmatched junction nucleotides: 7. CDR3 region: CASSLDTTGVGQPQHF. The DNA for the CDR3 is TGTGCCAGCAGCTTAGATACGACAGGGGTAGGTCAGCCCCAGCATTTT.

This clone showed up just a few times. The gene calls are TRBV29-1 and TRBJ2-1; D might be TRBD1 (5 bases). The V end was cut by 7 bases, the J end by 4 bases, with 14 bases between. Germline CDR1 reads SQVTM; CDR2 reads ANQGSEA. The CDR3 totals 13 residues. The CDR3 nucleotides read TGCAGCGCCCTTGGTCAGGGTTACAATGAGCAGTTCTTC. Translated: CSALGQGYNEQFF.